This record covers a single TCR beta chain. Its specificity is not known. These data originate in a study of CD8 T cells in ankylosing spondylitis. The V gene's germline CDR1 is SQVTM and CDR2 ANQGSEA. The CDR3 is made up of 14 amino acids. V was pared by 7 bases and J by 4 bases, with 17 bases between. The authors made TCR beta libraries by quantitative 5'-RACE with molecular barcodes. MiXCR, run by TCRdb on the 5' RACE reads, gives a single entry per CDR3 protein. The table records about 540,000 distinct CDR3 sequences, about 12% of them present only once. Study-wide points: Significant enrichment of disease-linked clones was reported in matched ankylosing spondylitis synovial fluid. Ankylosing spondylitis blood seemed to carry a telltale TCR beta motif made of fewer than ten highly homologous variants.

The receptor was isolated from a male donor with ankylosing spondylitis. The rearrangement uses TRBV29-1 and TRBJ2-1; no clear D gene. Sequenced: blood, either unsorted or a sorted T cell fraction (not recorded which). The CDR3 sequence is CSAEGGGIYNEQFF. The CDR3 DNA follows: TGCAGCGCAGAAGGCGGTGGGATTTACAATGAGCAGTTCTTC.